This T cell receptor (beta chain) was retrieved from a study of vaccination and CD4 T cells after COVID-19. Study observations and caveats: Going from approximately 21 to 40, median SARS-CoV-2-reactive clonotypes did not rise significantly.

Scientists ran DNA taken from cultured CD4+ T cells through the Oncomine TCR Beta short-read assay for sequencing. TCRdb called the PCR reads again in MiXCR, with one record for every CDR3 protein. This table has 7,000 or so distinct CDR3 sequences, about a third appearing once. On this clonotype itself: Antigen unknown.

The treatment: approximately nine-day PBMC culture with coronavirus spike peptide pools or control peptides (ViraFEST assay). The unexposed donor provided CD4+ T cells, which were taken before the COVID-19 pandemic (2011-2018). Once peptide pools had expanded antigen-specific T cells, ViraFEST sequenced TCRs. The CDR3 consists of 17 residues. The V segment lost 7 bases and the J segment 2 bases; nucleotides outside the gene matches: 15. Per the germline V gene, CDR1 is MDHEN and CDR2 is SYDVKM. The sequence derives from a human donor in good health. The V call is TRBV28, the J call TRBJ2-3; TRBD1 matches at 7 bases. Source material: CD4+ T cells from blood, cultured in vitro. The CDR3 DNA follows: TGTGCCAGCACCTATCATTTAGGGGACAGAGTCACAGATACGCAGTATTTT. As protein: CASTYHLGDRVTDTQYF. Full variable domain (outside the CDR3, taken from reference TRBV28 and TRBJ2-3): DVKVTQSSRYLVKRTGEKVFLECVQDMDHENMFWYRQDPGLGLRLIYFSYDVKMKEKGDIPEGYSVSREKKERFSLILESASTNQTSMYLCASTYHLGDRVTDTQYFGPGTRLTVL.